This paragraph covers one T cell receptor beta chain sequence. Authors' data handling: How many nucleated cells were present was estimated from reference gene primer amplification. TCRdb's table, derived via immunoSEQ multiplex PCR, lists solely in-frame clones and lacks some. Clone size and the V and J calls come from that table; the DNA yielded D and trimming. The table includes around 94,000 clones, 80% to 95% detected once. The CDR3 is 14 amino acids. Germline lookup yields CDR1 MNHEY and CDR2 SMNVEV (reference sequence). With V trimmed by 2 bases and J by 0 bases, 1 base remained unmatched. This entry is derived from a study of blood T cell repertoires in COVID-19.

This TCR was sampled from a woman in her fifties or sixties with COVID-19, enrolled during active disease. Sequenced input: peripheral blood. The chain employs TRBV27 and TRBJ2-7, with 7 bases that match TRBD2. The CDR3 nucleotides read TGTGCCAGCAGTTTAACGGGGGGCTCCTACGAGCAGTACTTC. Translating it yields CASSLTGGSYEQYF.